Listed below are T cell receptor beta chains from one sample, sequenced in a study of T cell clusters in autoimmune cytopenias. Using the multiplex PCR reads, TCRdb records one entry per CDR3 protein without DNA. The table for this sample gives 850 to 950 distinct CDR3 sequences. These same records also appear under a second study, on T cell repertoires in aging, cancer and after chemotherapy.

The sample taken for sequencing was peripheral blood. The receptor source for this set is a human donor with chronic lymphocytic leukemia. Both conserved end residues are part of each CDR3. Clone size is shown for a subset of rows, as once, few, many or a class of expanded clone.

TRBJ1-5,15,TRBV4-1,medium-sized,CASSQRAAFNQPQHF
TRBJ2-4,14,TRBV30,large,CAWNRGVAKNIQYF
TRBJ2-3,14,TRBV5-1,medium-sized,CASSPLASTDTQYF
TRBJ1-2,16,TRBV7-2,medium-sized,CASSFGTGLYNYGYTF
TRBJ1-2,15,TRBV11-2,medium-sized,CASSVTGGRSYGYTF
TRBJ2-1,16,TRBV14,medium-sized,CASSQVSGTNYNEQFF
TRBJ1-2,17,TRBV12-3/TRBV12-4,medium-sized,CASSGRRGSLTSYGYTF
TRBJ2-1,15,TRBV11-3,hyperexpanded,CASSLTSGSLNEQFF
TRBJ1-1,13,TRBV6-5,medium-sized,CASSYWWGTEAFF
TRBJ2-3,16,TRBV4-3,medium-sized,CASSHLTSGDTDTQYF
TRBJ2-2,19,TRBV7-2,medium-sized,CASSLGPGLAGGSPGELFF
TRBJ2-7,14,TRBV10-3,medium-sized,CAISESGQGYEQYF
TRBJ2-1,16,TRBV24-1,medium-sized,CATSEGTSGRRDEQFF
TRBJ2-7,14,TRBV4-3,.,CASSHRVIGYEQYF
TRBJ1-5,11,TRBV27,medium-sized,CASGYYQPQHF
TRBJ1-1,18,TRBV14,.,CASSQEVRLDRRGTEAFF
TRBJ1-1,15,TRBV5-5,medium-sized,CASSLEQVMNTEAFF
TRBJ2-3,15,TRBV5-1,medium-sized,CASSYTSGGTDTQYF
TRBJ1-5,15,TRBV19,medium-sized,CASSIPGRDLKPQHF
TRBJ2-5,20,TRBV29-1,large,CSVETPTSGGLQRARETQYF
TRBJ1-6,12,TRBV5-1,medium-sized,CASTEGNSPLHF
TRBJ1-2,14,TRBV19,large,CASSIADRDYGYTF
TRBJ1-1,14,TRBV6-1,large,CASSQNRGSTEAFF
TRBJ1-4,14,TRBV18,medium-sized,CASSNTATNEKLFF
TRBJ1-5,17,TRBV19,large,CASSILGEVLSRQPQHF
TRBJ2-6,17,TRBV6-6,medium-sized,CASSGRDRDSGANVLTF
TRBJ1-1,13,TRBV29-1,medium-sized,CSVNRGGNTEAFF
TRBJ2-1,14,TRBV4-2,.,CASSQGGGYNEQFF
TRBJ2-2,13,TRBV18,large,CASSPSTNGELFF
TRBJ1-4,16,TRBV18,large,CASSRGQASTNEKLFF
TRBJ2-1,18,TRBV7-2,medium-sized,CASSSGTSGISSYNEQFF